These T cell receptor beta chains were read from a single sample in a study of long-term antiretroviral therapy in people with HIV. The method was immunoSEQ multiplex PCR; TCRdb's version includes in-frame clones alone and lacks a portion of them. The sample lists 30,000 to 40,000 clones, 83% occurring once. This sample comprised unsorted PBMCs, obtained 0.4 years before starting antiretroviral therapy. These receptors all stem from a man aged 18 to 30 with HIV. Both conserved end residues are part of each CDR3. D genes are given only for firm matches. The size field is filled for only some rows; it gives once, few, many or a size class.

V: TRBV5-1; size: -; D: -; J: TRBJ2-2; CDR3: CASSSGYTGELFF; DNA: TGCGCCAGCAGCTCCGGGTACACCGGGGAGCTGTTTTTT
V: TRBV6-6; size: -; D: -; J: TRBJ1-2; CDR3: CASRAAKADGYTF; DNA: TGTGCCAGCAGGGCCGCGAAGGCAGATGGCTACACCTTC
V: TRBV15; size: -; D: -; J: TRBJ2-2; CDR3: CATSRDYNSLRNTGELFF; DNA: TGTGCCACCAGCAGAGATTATAACTCCCTAAGGAACACCGGGGAGCTGTTTTTT
V: TRBV9; size: once; D: TRBD1; J: TRBJ2-1; CDR3: CASSVAGGTGNNEQFF; DNA: TGTGCCAGCAGCGTCGCTGGGGGGACAGGGAACAATGAGCAGTTCTTC
V: TRBV11-1; size: -; D: -; J: TRBJ2-7; CDR3: CASSLAVGSYEQYF; DNA: TGTGCCAGCAGCTTAGCCGTTGGGTCCTACGAGCAGTACTTC
V: TRBV19; size: -; D: TRBD2; J: TRBJ2-2; CDR3: CASSWTSGGPPGSGELFF; DNA: TGTGCCAGTAGTTGGACTAGCGGGGGCCCTCCGGGTAGCGGGGAGCTGTTTTTT
V: TRBV5-1; size: -; D: TRBD2; J: TRBJ2-7; CDR3: CASSLGVAGGLSYEQYF; DNA: TGCGCCAGCAGCTTGGGGGTAGCGGGAGGACTATCCTACGAGCAGTACTTC
V: TRBV15; size: few; D: -; J: TRBJ1-1; CDR3: CATSRDTSGSRNTEAFF; DNA: TGTGCCACCAGCAGAGATACTTCGGGGAGTAGGAACACTGAAGCTTTCTTT
V: TRBV5-4; size: -; D: TRBD2; J: TRBJ2-7; CDR3: CASSSGGSGDKVYEQYF; DNA: TGTGCCAGCAGCTCGGGGGGTAGCGGAGATAAAGTTTACGAGCAGTACTTC
V: TRBV7-2; size: once; D: TRBD1; J: TRBJ2-1; CDR3: CASHLRGQFGEQFF; DNA: TGTGCCAGCCACTTAAGGGGGCAGTTTGGTGAGCAGTTCTTC
V: TRBV7-6; size: -; D: -; J: TRBJ2-3; CDR3: CASSSRQDRDTQYF; DNA: TGTGCCAGCAGCTCACGACAGGACAGAGATACGCAGTATTTT
V: TRBV6-5; size: -; D: TRBD2; J: TRBJ2-2; CDR3: CASSLGSGVNTGELFF; DNA: TGTGCCAGCAGTTTGGGTAGCGGGGTGAACACCGGGGAGCTGTTTTTT
V: TRBV28; size: -; D: TRBD2; J: TRBJ2-7; CDR3: CASSLAGDEQYF; DNA: TGTGCCAGCAGTCTAGCGGGAGACGAGCAGTACTTC
V: TRBV6-6; size: few; D: -; J: TRBJ1-2; CDR3: CASSYGGGPLDGYTF; DNA: TGTGCCAGCAGTTACGGGGGGGGACCTCTTGATGGCTACACCTTC
V: TRBV10-3; size: -; D: TRBD2; J: TRBJ2-1; CDR3: CAISEPGLAGGGQFF; DNA: TGTGCCATCAGTGAACCGGGACTAGCGGGAGGAGGGCAGTTCTTC
V: TRBV11-2; size: -; D: -; J: TRBJ2-7; CDR3: CASTLGTTYEQYF; DNA: TGTGCCAGCACCCTAGGGACCACCTACGAGCAGTACTTC
V: TRBV19; size: few; D: -; J: TRBJ2-7; CDR3: CASSQFARSEQYF; DNA: TGTGCCAGTAGTCAATTCGCCAGAAGCGAGCAGTACTTC
V: TRBV5-4; size: -; D: TRBD2; J: TRBJ2-7; CDR3: CASSVGLASVYEQYF; DNA: TGTGCCAGCAGCGTGGGACTAGCTTCGGTCTACGAGCAGTACTTC
V: TRBV18; size: -; D: -; J: TRBJ2-7; CDR3: CASSPLMDGTYEQYF; DNA: TGTGCCAGCTCACCGCTCATGGACGGTACCTACGAGCAGTACTTC
V: TRBV6-5; size: -; D: -; J: TRBJ2-2; CDR3: CASSYWGNTGELFF; DNA: TGTGCCAGCAGTTACTGGGGGAACACCGGGGAGCTGTTTTTT
V: TRBV2; size: -; D: TRBD1; J: TRBJ1-2; CDR3: CASRPGTGGYTF; DNA: TGTGCCAGCAGACCCGGGACAGGTGGCTACACCTTC
V: TRBV4-1; size: -; D: -; J: TRBJ2-5; CDR3: CASSRVVLGDTQETQYF; DNA: TGCGCCAGCAGCCGCGTCGTACTCGGGGACACCCAAGAGACCCAGTACTTC
V: TRBV7-2; size: -; D: -; J: TRBJ2-2; CDR3: CASSLGVGYETGELFF; DNA: TGTGCCAGCAGCTTAGGTGTAGGGTATGAGACCGGGGAGCTGTTTTTT
V: TRBV7-2; size: -; D: -; J: TRBJ2-7; CDR3: CASSLGSGRGAQYEQYF; DNA: TGTGCCAGCAGCTTAGGCTCTGGACGGGGGGCGCAGTACGAGCAGTACTTC
V: TRBV7-8; size: -; D: -; J: TRBJ2-7; CDR3: CASSLERGGYEQYF; DNA: TGTGCCAGCAGCTTGGAGAGGGGTGGCTACGAGCAGTACTTC
V: TRBV7-7; size: few; D: -; J: TRBJ2-2; CDR3: CASSLVSGRTGELFF; DNA: TGTGCTAGCAGCTTAGTTTCGGGTCGAACCGGGGAGCTGTTTTTT
V: TRBV5-1; size: -; D: -; J: TRBJ1-1; CDR3: CASSQGHQNTEAFF; DNA: TGCGCCAGCAGCCAAGGCCATCAGAACACTGAAGCTTTCTTT
V: TRBV27; size: -; D: -; J: TRBJ2-1; CDR3: CASSFSLTGNEQFF; DNA: TGTGCCAGCAGTTTCTCACTGACAGGCAATGAGCAGTTCTTC
V: TRBV30; size: -; D: -; J: TRBJ1-2; CDR3: CAWRPPQPGNGYTF; DNA: TGTGCCTGGAGGCCACCTCAACCAGGGAATGGCTACACCTTC
V: TRBV5-1; size: -; D: -; J: TRBJ2-2; CDR3: CASNMWSGRAGELFF; DNA: TGCGCCAGCAACATGTGGAGTGGTAGGGCCGGGGAGCTGTTTTTT
V: TRBV5-1; size: -; D: -; J: TRBJ1-3; CDR3: CASSFSPTDSGNTIYF; DNA: TGCGCCAGCAGCTTCTCCCCGACAGACTCTGGAAACACCATATATTTT
V: TRBV9; size: -; D: TRBD1; J: TRBJ1-2; CDR3: CASSVGGQDNNYGYTF; DNA: TGTGCCAGCAGCGTAGGGGGACAGGATAATAACTATGGCTACACCTTC
V: TRBV28; size: -; D: -; J: TRBJ2-2; CDR3: CASSSVQVRNTGELFF; DNA: TGTGCCAGCAGTTCCGTACAGGTGCGGAACACCGGGGAGCTGTTTTTT
V: TRBV27; size: -; D: -; J: TRBJ2-7; CDR3: CASGFRGPRSYEQYF; DNA: TGTGCCAGCGGATTCAGAGGGCCCCGCTCCTACGAGCAGTACTTC
V: TRBV29-1; size: -; D: -; J: TRBJ1-1; CDR3: CSVAGSGTEAFF; DNA: TGCAGCGTTGCTGGCAGCGGGACTGAAGCTTTCTTT
V: TRBV2; size: few; D: -; J: TRBJ2-7; CDR3: CASSEEQGRYF; DNA: TGTGCCAGCAGTGAGGAGCAGGGGAGGTACTTC
V: TRBV4-2; size: -; D: -; J: TRBJ1-5; CDR3: CASSQDVIGSNQPQHF; DNA: TGTGCCAGCAGCCAAGATGTAATTGGTAGCAATCAGCCCCAGCATTTT
V: TRBV7-6; size: -; D: -; J: TRBJ1-1; CDR3: CASSLRPVNTEAFF; DNA: TGTGCCAGCAGTCTACGTCCAGTGAACACTGAAGCTTTCTTT
V: TRBV6-4; size: -; D: -; J: TRBJ1-2; CDR3: CASSTGHGDYGYTF; DNA: TGTGCCAGCAGTACCGGCCACGGGGACTATGGCTACACCTTC
V: TRBV2; size: -; D: -; J: TRBJ1-2; CDR3: CASSGGGKYGYTF; DNA: TGTGCCAGCAGTGGGGGAGGGAAGTATGGCTACACCTTC
V: TRBV2; size: -; D: TRBD1; J: TRBJ1-2; CDR3: CASSPRQGNGYTF; DNA: TGTGCCAGCAGTCCGAGACAGGGCAATGGCTACACCTTC
V: TRBV7-2; size: -; D: -; J: TRBJ2-5; CDR3: CASSPLTGVGETQYF; DNA: TGTGCCAGCAGCCCGCTTACGGGAGTAGGAGAGACCCAGTACTTC
V: TRBV28; size: -; D: -; J: TRBJ1-2; CDR3: CASSLSSTVGYTF; DNA: TGTGCCAGCAGTTTATCGTCGACAGTTGGCTACACCTTC
V: TRBV6-5; size: -; D: -; J: TRBJ2-1; CDR3: CASSYSSEYNEQFF; DNA: TGTGCCAGCAGTTACTCGTCGGAATACAATGAGCAGTTCTTC
V: TRBV14; size: -; D: -; J: TRBJ2-7; CDR3: CASSQRDSAYEQYF; DNA: TGTGCCAGCAGCCAAAGGGACTCCGCCTACGAGCAGTACTTC
V: TRBV9; size: -; D: TRBD2; J: TRBJ2-5; CDR3: CASSSGTSGRQETQYF; DNA: TGTGCCAGCAGCTCAGGGACTAGCGGGAGACAAGAGACCCAGTACTTC
V: TRBV29-1; size: -; D: TRBD2; J: TRBJ2-1; CDR3: CSVEGSGRAGEQFF; DNA: TGCAGCGTTGAGGGTAGCGGGAGGGCCGGGGAGCAGTTCTTC
V: TRBV2; size: -; D: -; J: TRBJ2-7; CDR3: CASKRGQSSYEQYF; DNA: TGTGCCAGCAAGCGGGGACAGAGCTCCTACGAGCAGTACTTC
V: TRBV28; size: once; D: -; J: TRBJ2-7; CDR3: CASSSPSDRIYEQYF; DNA: TGTGCCAGCAGTTCTCCGTCGGACAGAATCTACGAGCAGTACTTC
V: TRBV11-2; size: -; D: -; J: TRBJ2-2; CDR3: CASSLVVNTGELFF; DNA: TGTGCCAGCAGCTTAGTTGTCAACACCGGGGAGCTGTTTTTT
V: TRBV11-2; size: -; D: TRBD1; J: TRBJ2-7; CDR3: CASSFGTDYEQYF; DNA: TGTGCCAGCAGCTTCGGGACAGACTACGAGCAGTACTTC
V: TRBV25-1; size: -; D: -; J: TRBJ1-3; CDR3: CASSERNIPIGNTIYF; DNA: TGTGCCAGCAGTGAAAGGAACATACCGATCGGAAACACCATATATTTT
V: TRBV7-3; size: once; D: -; J: TRBJ2-7; CDR3: CASSLGSGAYEQYF; DNA: TGTGCCAGCAGCTTAGGGAGCGGAGCCTACGAGCAGTACTTC
V: TRBV30; size: -; D: TRBD2; J: TRBJ2-5; CDR3: CAWSAGLAGVETQYF; DNA: TGTGCCTGGAGTGCGGGACTAGCGGGAGTGGAGACCCAGTACTTC